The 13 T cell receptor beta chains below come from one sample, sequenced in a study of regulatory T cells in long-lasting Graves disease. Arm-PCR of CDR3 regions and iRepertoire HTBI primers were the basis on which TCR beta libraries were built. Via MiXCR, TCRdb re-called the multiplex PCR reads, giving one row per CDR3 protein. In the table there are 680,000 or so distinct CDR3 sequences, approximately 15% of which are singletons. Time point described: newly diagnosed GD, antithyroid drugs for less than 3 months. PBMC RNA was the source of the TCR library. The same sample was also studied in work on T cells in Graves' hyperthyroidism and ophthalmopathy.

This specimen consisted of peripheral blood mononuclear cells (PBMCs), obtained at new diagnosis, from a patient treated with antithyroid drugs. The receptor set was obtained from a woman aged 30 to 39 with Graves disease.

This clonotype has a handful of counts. The CDR3 protein is CSARGPNEQFF. The CDR3 DNA sequence: TGCAGTGCTAGAGGGCCCAATGAGCAGTTCTTC. This sequence joins TRBV20-1 and TRBJ2-1; the D is unclear. V dropped 1 base and J dropped 6 bases, with 4 bases sitting between them. This CDR3 has 11 residues. CDR1 is DFQATT and CDR2 is SNEGSKA in the germline V gene (reference sequence).

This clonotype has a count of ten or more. The CDR3 DNA follows: TGTGCCAGCAGTTTAGAGGGGTCCGAAGGCGGGGAGCTGTTTTTT. As protein: CASSLEGSEGGELFF. The chain carries TRBV12-3 or TRBV12-4 and TRBJ2-2, with D possibly being TRBD1 (5 bases). The CDR3 spans 15 residues. Trimming pared 1 base from V and 7 bases from J, leaving 13 bases between.

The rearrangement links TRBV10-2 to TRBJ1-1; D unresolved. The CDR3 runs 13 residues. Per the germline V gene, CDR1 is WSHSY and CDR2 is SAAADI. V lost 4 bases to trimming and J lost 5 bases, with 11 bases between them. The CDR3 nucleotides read TGCGCCAGCAGTGGACGGCCACGTACTGAAGCTTTCTTT. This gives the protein CASSGRPRTEAFF.

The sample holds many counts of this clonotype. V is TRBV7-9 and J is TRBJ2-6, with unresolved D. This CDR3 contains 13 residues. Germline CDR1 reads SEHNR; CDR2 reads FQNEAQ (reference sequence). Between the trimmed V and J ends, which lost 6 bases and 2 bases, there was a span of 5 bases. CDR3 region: CASSFAGANVLTF. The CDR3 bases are TGTGCCAGCAGTTTTGCTGGGGCCAACGTCCTGACTTTC.

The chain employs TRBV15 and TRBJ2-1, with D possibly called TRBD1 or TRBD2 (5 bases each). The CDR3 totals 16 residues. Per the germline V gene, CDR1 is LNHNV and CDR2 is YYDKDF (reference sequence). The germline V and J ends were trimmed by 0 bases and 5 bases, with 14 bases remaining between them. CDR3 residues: CATSRDRGAGNNEQFF. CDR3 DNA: TGTGCCACCAGCAGAGATCGAGGGGCAGGGAACAATGAGCAGTTCTTC.

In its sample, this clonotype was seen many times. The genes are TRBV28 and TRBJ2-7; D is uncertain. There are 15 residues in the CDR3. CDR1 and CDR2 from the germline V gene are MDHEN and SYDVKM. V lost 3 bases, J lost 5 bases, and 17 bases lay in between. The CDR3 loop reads CASSFLDVSVHEQYF. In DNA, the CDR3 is TGTGCCAGCAGTTTTCTTGATGTGAGCGTCCACGAGCAGTACTTC.

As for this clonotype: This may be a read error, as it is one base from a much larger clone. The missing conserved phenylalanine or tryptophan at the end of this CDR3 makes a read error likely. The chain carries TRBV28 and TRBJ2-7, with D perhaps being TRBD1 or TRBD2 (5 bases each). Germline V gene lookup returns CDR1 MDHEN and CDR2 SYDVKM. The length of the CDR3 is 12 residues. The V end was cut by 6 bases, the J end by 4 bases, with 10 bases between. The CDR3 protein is CASSRDPYEQYY. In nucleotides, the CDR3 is TGTGCCAGCAGCAGGGACCCTTACGAGCAGTACTAC.

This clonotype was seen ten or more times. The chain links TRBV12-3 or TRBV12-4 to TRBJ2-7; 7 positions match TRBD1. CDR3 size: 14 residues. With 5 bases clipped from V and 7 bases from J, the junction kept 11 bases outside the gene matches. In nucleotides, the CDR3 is TGTGCCAGCAGTAGGGACAGCGCAAAGTATGAGCAGTACTTC. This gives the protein CASSRDSAKYEQYF.

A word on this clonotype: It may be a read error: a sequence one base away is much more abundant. CDR3 DNA: TGTGCCAGCAGCTTAGCGGGAGGGACGAGAGAGACCCAGTACTTC. This sequence encodes CASSLAGGTRETQYF. This chain joins TRBV7-8 and TRBJ2-5; 7 positions match TRBD2. Germline-derived CDR1 and CDR2 are SGHVS and FQNEAQ. Trimming took 0 bases from V and 4 from J; bases not matched to a gene: 5. This CDR3 has 15 amino acids.

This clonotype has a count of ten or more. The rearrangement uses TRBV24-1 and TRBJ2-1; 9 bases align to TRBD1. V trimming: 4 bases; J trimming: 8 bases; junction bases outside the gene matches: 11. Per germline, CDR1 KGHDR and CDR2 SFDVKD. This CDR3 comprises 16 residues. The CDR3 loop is CATSDNAGTGFDEQFF. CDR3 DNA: TGTGCCACCAGTGACAATGCCGGGACAGGGTTTGATGAGCAGTTCTTC.

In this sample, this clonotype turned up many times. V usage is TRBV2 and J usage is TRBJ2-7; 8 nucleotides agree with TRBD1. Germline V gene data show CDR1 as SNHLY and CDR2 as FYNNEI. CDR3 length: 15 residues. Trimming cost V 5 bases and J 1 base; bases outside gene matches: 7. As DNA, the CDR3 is TGTGCCAGCAGTCCTGTCGGGACAGGATCCTACGAGCAGTACTTC. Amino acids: CASSPVGTGSYEQYF.

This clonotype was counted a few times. The CDR3 region is CSARKKPHGTSDFPSTDTQYF. Here the CDR3 DNA reads TGCAGTGCTAGAAAGAAACCCCACGGGACTAGCGACTTCCCTAGCACAGATACGCAGTATTTT. This chain joins TRBV20-1 and TRBJ2-3, with TRBD2 identical over 10 bases. The CDR3 length is 21 residues. Germline V gene lookup returns CDR1 DFQATT and CDR2 SNEGSKA (reference sequence). V was clipped by 2 bases and J by 0 bases; unmatched bases: 20.

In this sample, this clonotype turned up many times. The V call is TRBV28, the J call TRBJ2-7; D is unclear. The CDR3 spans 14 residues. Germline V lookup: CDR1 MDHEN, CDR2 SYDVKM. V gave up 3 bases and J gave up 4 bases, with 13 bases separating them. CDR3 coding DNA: TGTGCCAGCAGTTTTGGTGGACGATCTTACGAGCAGTACTTC. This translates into CASSFGGRSYEQYF.